What follows describes a single T cell receptor (beta chain). This entry comes from a study of blood T cell repertoires in COVID-19. Across the study: COVID-19 samples from acute and convalescent phases originated in the United States, Italy and Spain. PBMCs, B-cell-depleted T cells, or T cells were the source of the cDNA or gDNA that made up the material.

Study processing details: Reference gene primer amplification in the assay estimated nucleated cell counts. Only in-frame clones appear in the TCRdb table, and some are missing; sequencing was by immunoSEQ multiplex PCR. For V, J and clone size, that table is used; D and trimming come from the DNA. This sample has some 58,000 clones; 92% occur once, and the top ten carry about 4.6%. The junction had 8 bases not matched to a gene; V was cut back by 6 bases and J by 5 bases. Germline CDR1 MDHEN, CDR2 SYDVKM. The CDR3 length is 16 residues. This chain links TRBV28 with TRBJ2-1; 12 bases match TRBD2. Source material: peripheral blood. The receptor comes from a man in his fifties with active COVID-19. This chain's CDR3 is CASRLAGGSLNNEQFF. DNA of the CDR3: TGTGCCAGCAGACTAGCGGGAGGTTCGCTTAACAATGAGCAGTTCTTC.